Following are 9 T cell receptor beta chains from one sample sequenced in a study of T cell responses to AZD1222 COVID-19 vaccine. Clones were read by immunoSEQ multiplex PCR, and TCRdb kept only the in-frame ones, dropping some. The sample consists of 140,000 to 150,000 clones, over 90% of them appearing once. Sequences were derived from peripheral blood, sampled on day 0 of AZD1222 vaccination. The receptors stem from an adult in good health.

V usage is TRBV28 and J usage is TRBJ1-2; 7 nucleotides agree with TRBD1. V trimming: 6 bases; J trimming: 0 bases; junction bases outside the gene matches: 10. Germline V CDR1 and CDR2: MDHEN, SYDVKM. The CDR3 covers 16 residues. The CDR3 reads CASRMGQLHPNYGYTF. The CDR3 DNA is TGTGCCAGCAGGATGGGACAGCTTCATCCTAACTATGGCTACACCTTC.

This rearrangement joins TRBV24-1 to TRBJ2-7, with 9 positions matching TRBD2. Germline CDR1 is KGHDR and CDR2 is SFDVKD. The junction had 12 bases not matched to a gene; V was cut back by 0 bases and J by 10 bases. This CDR3 comprises 16 residues. In DNA form, the CDR3 reads TGTGCCACCAGTGATTTGAGATTAGCGGGAGTATGGGGACAGTACTTC. It is translated as CATSDLRLAGVWGQYF.

The CDR3 DNA sequence: TGTGCCAGTAGTATAGCCGGCTCTAATGAAAAACTGTTTTTT. Translation gives CASSIAGSNEKLFF. The chain combines TRBV19 with TRBJ1-4, with D hard to call. Germline CDR1 LNHDA, CDR2 SQIVND (reference sequence). This CDR3 spans 14 amino acids. Trimming left V 1 base short and J 3 bases short, with 6 bases between.

The chain carries TRBV4-1 and TRBJ1-1; TRBD1 might be the D (5 bases). The CDR3 length is 13 residues. With 6 bases removed from V and 4 bases from J, the gap between germline ends came to 12 bases. Germline V gives CDR1 MGHRA, CDR2 YSYEKL. CDR3 protein: CASRDIGGTEAFF. Here the CDR3 DNA reads TGCGCCAGCAGGGACATCGGGGGCACTGAAGCTTTCTTT.

This rearrangement joins TRBV3-1 (or the pseudogene TRBV3-2) to TRBJ1-5; D not resolved. This CDR3 is 14 amino acids long. CDR1 is LGHDT and CDR2 is YNNKEL in the germline V gene (reference sequence). V was pared by 4 bases and J by 7 bases, with 14 bases between. This CDR3 reads CASSLSDRSQPQHF. DNA for the CDR3: TGTGCCAGCAGCCTAAGTGATAGGTCACAGCCCCAGCATTTT.

J is TRBJ1-2 and V is TRBV27; 7 positions agree with TRBD1. Per germline, CDR1 MNHEY and CDR2 SMNVEV (reference sequence). This CDR3 spans 16 amino acids. V lost 5 bases to trimming and J lost 2 bases; unmatched junction nucleotides: 11. The CDR3 DNA sequence: TGTGCCAGCAGTCAGGGGGTTGGGGACACAAACTATGGCTACACCTTC. As protein: CASSQGVGDTNYGYTF.

V and J are TRBV27 and TRBJ2-7, with a weak D call TRBD1 (5 bases). Germline assignment: CDR1 MNHEY and CDR2 SMNVEV (reference sequence). CDR3 size: 14 residues. Deletions cut 5 bases from V and 2 bases from J, with 13 bases between. In DNA, the CDR3 is TGTGCCAGCAGTCAAGACAGATCCACCTACGAGCAGTACTTC. Its translation: CASSQDRSTYEQYF.

The V gene is TRBV11-2, the J gene TRBJ2-2; 9 nucleotides line up with TRBD1. The CDR3 sequence is 15 residues long. V lost 7 bases, J lost 5 bases, and 8 bases stayed unmatched. Germline V gene lookup returns CDR1 SGHAT and CDR2 FQNNGV. The CDR3 protein is CASNPGQGLTGELFF. The CDR3 DNA reads TGTGCCAGCAATCCGGGACAGGGTTTGACCGGGGAGCTGTTTTTT.

This chain connects TRBV5-1 to TRBJ1-1, with D maybe TRBD1 (5 bases). Germline V gives CDR1 SGHRS, CDR2 YFSETQ. CDR3 size: 14 residues. The V gene lost 4 bases and the J gene lost 2 bases, with 12 bases spanning the gap. The CDR3 loop is CASSLGRGNTEAFF. In DNA form, the CDR3 reads TGCGCCAGCAGCCTTGGGAGGGGAAACACTGAAGCTTTCTTT. Combining the CDR3 with reference TRBV5-1 and TRBJ1-1 gives the whole variable domain KAGVTQTPRYLIKTRGQQVTLSCSPISGHRSVSWYQQTPGQGLQFLFEYFSETQRNKGNFPGRFSGRQFSNSRSEMNVSTLELGDSALYLCASSLGRGNTEAFFGQGTRLTVV.